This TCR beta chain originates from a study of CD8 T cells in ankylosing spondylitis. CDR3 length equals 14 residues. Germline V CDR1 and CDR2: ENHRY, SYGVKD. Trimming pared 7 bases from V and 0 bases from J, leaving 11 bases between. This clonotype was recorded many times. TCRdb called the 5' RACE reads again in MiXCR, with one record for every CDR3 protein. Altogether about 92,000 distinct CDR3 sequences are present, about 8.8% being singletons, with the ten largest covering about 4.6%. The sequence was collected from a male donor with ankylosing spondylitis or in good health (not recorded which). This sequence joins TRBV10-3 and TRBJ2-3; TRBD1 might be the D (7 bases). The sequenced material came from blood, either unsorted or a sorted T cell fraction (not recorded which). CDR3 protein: CAIKAGQSTDTQYF. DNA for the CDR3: TGTGCCATCAAGGCGGGACAGAGCACAGATACGCAGTATTTT.